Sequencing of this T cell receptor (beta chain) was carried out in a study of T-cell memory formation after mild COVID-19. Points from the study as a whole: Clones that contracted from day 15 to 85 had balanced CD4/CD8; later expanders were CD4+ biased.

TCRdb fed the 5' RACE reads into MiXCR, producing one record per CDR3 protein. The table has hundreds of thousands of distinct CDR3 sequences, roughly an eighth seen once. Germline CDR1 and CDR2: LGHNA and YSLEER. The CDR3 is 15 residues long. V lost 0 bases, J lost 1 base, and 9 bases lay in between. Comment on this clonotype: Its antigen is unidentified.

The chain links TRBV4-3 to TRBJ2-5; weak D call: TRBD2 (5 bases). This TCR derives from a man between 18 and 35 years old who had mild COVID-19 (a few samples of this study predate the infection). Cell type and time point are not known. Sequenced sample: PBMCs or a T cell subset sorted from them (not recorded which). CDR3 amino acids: CASSQDHGLQETQYF. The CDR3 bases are TGCGCCAGCAGCCAAGATCATGGACTCCAAGAGACCCAGTACTTC.